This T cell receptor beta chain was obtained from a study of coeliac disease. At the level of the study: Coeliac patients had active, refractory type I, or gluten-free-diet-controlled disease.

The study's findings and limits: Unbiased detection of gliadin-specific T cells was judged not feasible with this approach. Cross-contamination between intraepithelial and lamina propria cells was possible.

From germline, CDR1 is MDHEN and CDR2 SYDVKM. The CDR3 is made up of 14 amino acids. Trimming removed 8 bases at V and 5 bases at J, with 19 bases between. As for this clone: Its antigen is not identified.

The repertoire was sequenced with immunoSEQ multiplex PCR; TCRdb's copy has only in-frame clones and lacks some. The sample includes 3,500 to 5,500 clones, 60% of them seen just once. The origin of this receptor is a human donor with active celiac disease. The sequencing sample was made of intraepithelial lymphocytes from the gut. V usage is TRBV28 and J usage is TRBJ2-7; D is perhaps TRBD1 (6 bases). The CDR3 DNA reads TGTGCCAGCTACGGTCGTACAGGGTCCCACGAGCAGTACTTC. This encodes CASYGRTGSHEQYF.